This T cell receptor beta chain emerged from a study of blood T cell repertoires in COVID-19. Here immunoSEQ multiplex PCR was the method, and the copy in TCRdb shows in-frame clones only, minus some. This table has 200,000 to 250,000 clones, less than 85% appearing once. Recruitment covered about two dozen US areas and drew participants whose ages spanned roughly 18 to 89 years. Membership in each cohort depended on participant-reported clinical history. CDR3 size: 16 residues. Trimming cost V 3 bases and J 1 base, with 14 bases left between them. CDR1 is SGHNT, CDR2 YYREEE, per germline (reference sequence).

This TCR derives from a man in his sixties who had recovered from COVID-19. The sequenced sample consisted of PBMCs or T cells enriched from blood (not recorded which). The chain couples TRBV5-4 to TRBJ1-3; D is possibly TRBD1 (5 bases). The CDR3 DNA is TGTGCCAGCAGCTCATATCAGGGAGGTTCTGGAAACACCATATATTTT. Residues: CASSSYQGGSGNTIYF.